The 25 T cell receptor beta chains in this list originate from one sample, sequenced in a study of T cell responses to AZD1222 COVID-19 vaccine. The table came from immunoSEQ multiplex PCR; TCRdb's copy has only in-frame clones and leaves some out. Of some 150,000 clones listed, approximately 83% were seen once; the top ten hold about 8%. This material consisted of peripheral blood, taken on day 0 of AZD1222 vaccination. Every receptor here comes from an adult in good health.

J is TRBJ1-3 and V is TRBV14; D is unclear. The length of the CDR3 is 13 residues. CDR1 is SGHDN, CDR2 FVKESK, per germline. Trimming cost V 4 bases and J 0 bases, with 4 bases left between them. CDR3 sequence (DNA): TGTGCCAGCAGCCTCAACTCTGGAAACACCATATATTTT. Amino acids: CASSLNSGNTIYF.

CDR3 residues: CASSYSQGPYEQYF. For the CDR3, the DNA is TGTGCCAGCAGTTATAGCCAGGGGCCCTACGAGCAGTACTTC. The chain employs TRBV6-5 and TRBJ2-7, with D tentatively TRBD1 (6 bases). Trimming left V 3 bases short and J 2 bases short, with 11 bases between. The CDR3 length is 14 residues. Looked up from germline, CDR1 is MNHEY and CDR2 is SVGAGI.

The chain uses TRBV2 and TRBJ1-1; D call uncertain. CDR1 and CDR2 from the germline V gene are SNHLY and FYNNEI. This CDR3 is 12 amino acids long. Trimming shortened V by 6 bases and J by 5 bases, and 10 bases separated the two germline ends. CDR3 sequence reads: CASRHTETEAFF. CDR3 sequence (DNA): TGTGCCAGCAGACACACAGAAACTGAAGCTTTCTTT.

The chain joins TRBV3-1 (or the pseudogene TRBV3-2) to TRBJ2-3; D gene unclear. This CDR3 has 13 amino acids. Trimming shortened V by 4 bases and J by 6 bases, and 11 bases separated the two germline ends. Germline values: CDR1 LGHDT, CDR2 YNNKEL (reference sequence). The CDR3 reads CASSPGEMDTQYF. CDR3 nucleotides: TGTGCCAGCAGCCCTGGAGAGATGGATACGCAGTATTTT.

The chain combines TRBV30 with TRBJ2-1; 10 bases fit TRBD2. CDR1 GTSNPN and CDR2 SVGIG come from the germline V gene (reference sequence). V trimming: 0 bases; J trimming: 8 bases; junction bases outside the gene matches: 7. CDR3 length: 15 residues. The CDR3 DNA sequence: TGTGCCTGGAGTGTCGGGACTAGCGCAGGCGATGAGCAGTTCTTC. Its protein product is CAWSVGTSAGDEQFF. The full variable domain, completed using reference TRBV30 and TRBJ2-1, is SQTIHQWPATLVQPVGSPLSLECTVEGTSNPNLYWYRQAAGRGLQLLFYSVGIGQISSEVPQNLSASRPQDRQFILSSKKLLLSDSGFYLCAWSVGTSAGDEQFFGPGTRLTVL.

The chain combines TRBV9 with TRBJ1-6, with D uncertain. V was cut by 4 bases and J by 14 bases, with 13 bases left in between. Germline values: CDR1 SGDLS, CDR2 YYNGEE. The CDR3 runs 12 residues. CDR3 DNA: TGTGCCAGCAGCCCCCCGGGCGGCGCCCTCCACTTT. This translates into CASSPPGGALHF.

The chain carries TRBV2 and TRBJ2-2; 9 nucleotides line up with TRBD1. There are 14 residues in the CDR3. Trimming at V came to 6 bases and at J to 7 bases, leaving 6 bases not matched to a gene. The germline V gene encodes CDR1 SNHLY and CDR2 FYNNEI. The CDR3: CASRQGASIGELFF. The CDR3 bases are TGTGCCAGCAGACAGGGGGCTTCAATCGGGGAGCTGTTTTTT.

This chain connects TRBV19 to TRBJ2-1; tentatively, D is TRBD2 (6 bases). V shed 8 bases and J shed 7 bases, with 18 bases lying between them. Germline CDR1 LNHDA, CDR2 SQIVND (reference sequence). CDR3 length: 14 residues. The CDR3 here is CASDGTYGGNEQFF. CDR3 in DNA: TGTGCCAGTGACGGGACCTACGGAGGGAATGAGCAGTTCTTC.

CDR3 loop: CASSPPGQGFNSPLHF. In DNA, the CDR3 is TGTGCCAGCTCACCTCCGGGACAGGGGTTTAATTCACCCCTCCACTTT. This chain connects TRBV18 to TRBJ1-6; 10 bases match TRBD1. Germline-derived CDR1 and CDR2 are KGHSH and LQKENI. Trimming at V came to 3 bases and at J to 6 bases, leaving 5 bases not matched to a gene. The CDR3 consists of 16 residues.

The V call is TRBV9, the J call TRBJ2-1; 12 bases map to TRBD2. Germline assignment: CDR1 SGDLS and CDR2 YYNGEE. J gave up 7 bases and V 0 bases, and 8 bases lay outside the gene matches. The CDR3 loop spans 17 amino acids. This CDR3 is CASSVAPLLAGGNEQFF. DNA for the CDR3: TGTGCCAGCAGCGTAGCCCCCTTACTAGCGGGGGGAAATGAGCAGTTCTTC.

V gene TRBV4-2 combines with J gene TRBJ1-3; D possibly corresponds to TRBD1 (6 bases). V was pared by 4 bases and J by 1 base, with 17 bases between. The germline gives CDR1 LGHNA, CDR2 YNFKEQ. This CDR3 contains 17 residues. The CDR3 coding sequence is TGTGCCAGCAGCCGAAATACAGGGTATCCGTCTGGAAACACCATATATTTT. It is translated as CASSRNTGYPSGNTIYF.

This clone was counted only a few times. The V call is TRBV2, the J call TRBJ1-4; no clear D. Germline CDR1 reads SNHLY; CDR2 reads FYNNEI. The CDR3 covers 13 residues. V shed 7 bases and J shed 8 bases, with 14 bases lying between them. CDR3 coding DNA: TGTGCCAGCACCCCAGACATCTCGGAAAAACTGTTTTTT. It translates to CASTPDISEKLFF.

The chain couples TRBV2 to TRBJ1-2, with unresolved D. CDR3 length: 11 residues. CDR1 and CDR2 (germline): SNHLY, FYNNEI. V was pared by 6 bases and J by 8 bases, with 10 bases between. The DNA of the CDR3 is TGTGCCAGCAGGCCCTATTCCGGCTACACCTTC. Amino acid sequence: CASRPYSGYTF.

The rearrangement links TRBV5-1 to TRBJ2-1; a weak D match, TRBD1 (5 bases). The CDR3 runs 14 residues. From germline, CDR1 is SGHRS and CDR2 YFSETQ. The V end was cut by 0 bases, the J end by 7 bases, with 11 bases between. The CDR3 DNA sequence: TGCGCCAGCAGCTTGGGACAGATCGTAAATGAGCAGTTCTTC. Amino acids: CASSLGQIVNEQFF.

The V call is TRBV10-1, the J call TRBJ2-2; D tentatively reads TRBD1 or TRBD2 (5 bases each). Germline-derived CDR1 and CDR2 are WNHNN and SYGVQD (reference sequence). CDR3 size: 15 residues. V was shortened by 3 bases and J by 4 bases, with 12 bases between the two germline ends. CDR3 DNA: TGCGCCAGCAGTGACCAGGGTGGGGGCACCGGGGAGCTGTTTTTT. Translating it yields CASSDQGGGTGELFF.

Concerning this clone: Other DNA sequences in this sample translate to the same CDR3. This rearrangement joins TRBV7-9 to TRBJ1-4, with a possible D match to TRBD1 (6 bases). The CDR3 consists of 12 residues. V was pared by 6 bases and J by 10 bases, with 12 bases between. CDR1 is SEHNR and CDR2 is FQNEAQ in the germline V gene (reference sequence). DNA for the CDR3: TGTGCCAGCAGTCCGACAGGAGGAAAACTGTTTTTT. Encoded protein: CASSPTGGKLFF.

This sequence joins TRBV27 and TRBJ2-3, with D possibly TRBD2 on 5 matching bases. CDR3 length equals 16 residues. V was pared by 2 bases and J by 3 bases, with 15 bases between. Per germline, CDR1 MNHEY and CDR2 SMNVEV (reference sequence). The CDR3 here is CASSLDSGVATDTQYF. In DNA form, the CDR3 reads TGTGCCAGCAGTTTAGATTCCGGGGTAGCTACAGATACGCAGTATTTT.

V gene TRBV30 combines with J gene TRBJ1-1; D is possibly TRBD1 (5 bases). Germline CDR1 and CDR2: GTSNPN and SVGIG (reference sequence). V was clipped by 0 bases and J by 4 bases, with 9 bases between them. CDR3 length: 13 residues. CDR3 sequence (DNA): TGTGCCTGGAGTGTAGCGGGGACCACTGAAGCTTTCTTT. Residues: CAWSVAGTTEAFF.

This clone was detected only once. This chain links TRBV28 with TRBJ1-2, with TRBD1 matching over 10 bases. In germline, CDR1 is MDHEN, CDR2 SYDVKM. The V and J ends lost 6 bases and 10 bases, in that order; junction bases with no gene match: 11. The CDR3 length is 14 residues. CDR3 DNA sequence: TGTGCCAGCAGAGTTCGTGGGACAGGGGCGGACTACACCTTC. It is translated as CASRVRGTGADYTF.

This clone turned up a few times. V gene TRBV5-1 combines with J gene TRBJ2-5; 8 positions match TRBD1. This CDR3 contains 12 residues. J was trimmed by 4 bases and V by 8 bases; bases with no gene match: 4. Germline lookup yields CDR1 SGHRS and CDR2 YFSETQ. The CDR3 bases are TGCGCCAGTCCGGGACAGGTAGAGACCCAGTACTTC. Protein product: CASPGQVETQYF.

The chain combines TRBV3-1 (or the pseudogene TRBV3-2) with TRBJ1-1, with D unclear. This CDR3 region has 15 residues. Between the trimmed V and J ends, which lost 1 base and 1 base, there was a span of 10 bases. Per the germline V gene, CDR1 is LGHDT and CDR2 is YNNKEL (reference sequence). The CDR3 is CASSQVFPPNTEAFF. CDR3 in DNA: TGTGCCAGCAGCCAAGTTTTCCCACCGAACACTGAAGCTTTCTTT.

The chain is built from TRBV11-3 and TRBJ2-3; D gene unclear. The V and J ends lost 2 bases and 2 bases respectively, with 5 bases between them. This CDR3 has 13 amino acids. Germline V CDR1 and CDR2: SGHNT, YENEEA. The CDR3, as DNA: TGTGCCAGCAGCTTAAGAGTCACAGATACGCAGTATTTT. It codes for CASSLRVTDTQYF.

This chain connects TRBV6-5 to TRBJ1-3; 9 positions match TRBD1. J gave up 8 bases and V 7 bases, and 12 bases lay outside the gene matches. CDR1 and CDR2 (germline): MNHEY, SVGAGI. CDR3 size: 15 residues. The CDR3 spells CASNRQGVGVDTIYF. DNA of the CDR3: TGTGCCAGCAACAGACAGGGGGTTGGCGTAGACACCATATATTTT.

The gene calls are TRBV9 and TRBJ2-7, with TRBD2 matching over 9 bases. Trimming removed 4 bases from V and 6 bases from J; junction bases left unmatched: 11. Germline CDR1 reads SGDLS; CDR2 reads YYNGEE. CDR3 length equals 15 residues. The CDR3 DNA reads as TGTGCCAGCAGCACAACCGGGACTAGCTTTTCCGAGCAGTACTTC. Protein sequence: CASSTTGTSFSEQYF.

This rearrangement joins TRBV19 to TRBJ1-1, with 9 bases matching TRBD1. The CDR3 length is 14 residues. Germline CDR1 reads LNHDA; CDR2 reads SQIVND (reference sequence). Trimming cost V 4 bases and J 5 bases; bases outside gene matches: 5. The CDR3 reads CASSKGQGWTEAFF. For the CDR3, the DNA is TGTGCCAGTAGTAAGGGACAGGGATGGACTGAAGCTTTCTTT.